This T cell receptor (beta chain) was found in a study of PD-L1 blockade in urothelial cancer (dated by TCRdb to about 2017). As for the study more broadly: Therapy was started at some point between 2014 and 2016 for all patients, and atezolizumab 1,200 mg was administered intravenously every 3 weeks. Pretreatment tumor samples and matched peripheral blood, collected serially before and after atezolizumab treatment, underwent TCR sequencing. An exploratory multi-omic analysis was conducted of the somatic, immune and clinical correlates of response to PD-L1 blockade with atezolizumab in urothelial cancer. Blood samples were analyzed 3 weeks after the start of treatment (second dose) and 6 weeks after the start of treatment. Blood samples gave median yields of around 140,000 T cells and over 80,000 unique TCRs, along with a median clonality of around 0.075. Pretreatment blood TCR-seq was available for around 29 patients, at least one posttreatment blood collection was obtained for about 24 patients, and tumor TCR-seq was available for about 24 patients. Patients had an ECOG performance status of 0 or 1 and had received between 0 and 3 prior chemotherapy regimens. In the same patients, pretreatment tumors underwent whole exome sequencing and RNA sequencing in addition to TCR sequencing. Durable clinical benefit was achieved by nine patients and was not achieved by 20 patients. About 85% of the roughly 29 patients were identified as males with urothelial cancer of bladder origin, and a prior smoking history was reported by 18 of 29 patients. Durable clinical benefit was defined as a progression-free survival longer than 6 months, and TCR features were additionally tested against progression-free survival and overall survival.

The cohort comprised nearly 30 patients with locally advanced or metastatic urothelial carcinoma treated at Memorial Sloan Kettering on a trial protocol. Peripheral blood mononuclear cells were collected from each patient pretreatment and during treatment, giving between 1 and 8 total time points per patient. The Qiagen DNeasy Blood extraction kit was used to purify genomic DNA from total PBMCs and tumor samples. PBMCs were collected pretreatment and during treatment, and were isolated and stored as previously described. Note on this clone: Its antigen is still unknown. The record has no base qualities; no much larger clone is one base away.

Reading the germline V gene (reference sequence) gives CDR1 SGHNT and CDR2 YYREEE. Here V drops 1 base and J drops 10 bases, and the junction holds 11 bases not matched to any gene. The CDR3 holds 16 amino acids from the cysteine to the phenylalanine. The CDR3 DNA has 48 bases and is translated from base 1. Paper-wide results and their limitations: Because the sample size was small (n ≈ 31) and many of the analyses were exploratory, the results are meant to be hypothesis-generating. Improved progression-free and overall survival was found to be associated with pretreatment peripheral blood TCR clonality below the median. Greater expansion of tumor-associated TCR clones in peripheral blood 3 weeks after the start of treatment was observed in patients with durable benefit (n of about 24, p = 0.022).

Synthetic TCR analog templates were spiked into each PCR so that absolute template abundance could be estimated from read counts. The immunoSEQ assay was used to amplify TCRbeta CDR3 regions from genomic DNA with bias-controlled V and J gene primers. Sequencing of rearranged TCRbeta segments was done at approximately 20X coverage. In the authors' own workflow: Clustering was used to correct sequencing errors, and CDR3s were annotated against IMGT to assign V, D and J genes. Downstream analyses used only productive TCRbeta rearrangements and left out out-of-frame or stop-codon sequences. To compute clonality, Shannon entropy was normalized by the log of the number of unique productive sequences and then subtracted from one. Fisher's exact test with Benjamini-Hochberg correction, at a threshold of adjusted p below 0.01, was used to find clones that differed between time points or between blood and tumor. TCRdb stores this immuneACCESS table with in-frame sequences only. Part of the clones is absent; in the studies checked, under half of the shortfall reflects unresolved V genes, and no reason is known for the rest. D and trimming were read from the DNA, whereas the V and J calls and clone size are those reported in that table. Present in this sample are 65,000 to 80,000 clones, 80% to 90% of which were seen just once. 4.5% to 5.5% of the sample comes from the top ten.

The sequence was collected from a man aged 65-85 years with urothelial cancer. Rearrangement joined TRBV5-4 to TRBJ2-3; TRBD2 agrees with 11 junctional bases. Sequenced material: PBMCs, taken around atezolizumab (anti-PD-L1) treatment. The bases read TGTGCCAGCAGCTTGAAGTTAGCGGGAGGGCTGGATGCGCAGTATTTT. This encodes CASSLKLAGGLDAQYF.